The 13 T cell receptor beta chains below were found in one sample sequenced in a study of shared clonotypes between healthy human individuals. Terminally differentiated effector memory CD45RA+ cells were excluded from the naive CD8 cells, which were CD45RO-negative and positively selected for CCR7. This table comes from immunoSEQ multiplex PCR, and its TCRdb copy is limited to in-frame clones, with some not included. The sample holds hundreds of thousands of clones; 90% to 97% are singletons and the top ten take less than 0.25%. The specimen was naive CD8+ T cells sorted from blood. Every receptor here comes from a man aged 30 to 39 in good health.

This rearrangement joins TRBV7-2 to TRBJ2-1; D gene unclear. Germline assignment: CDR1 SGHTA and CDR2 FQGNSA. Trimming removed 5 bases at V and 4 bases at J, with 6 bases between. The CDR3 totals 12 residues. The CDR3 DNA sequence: TGTGCCAGCAGCAACTCTTACAATGAGCAGTTCTTC. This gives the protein CASSNSYNEQFF.

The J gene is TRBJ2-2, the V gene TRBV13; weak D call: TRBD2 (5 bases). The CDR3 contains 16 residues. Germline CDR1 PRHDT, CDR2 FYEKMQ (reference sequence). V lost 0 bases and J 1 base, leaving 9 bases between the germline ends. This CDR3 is CASSLGSEGNTGELFF. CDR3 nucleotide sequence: TGTGCCAGCAGCTTAGGCTCCGAGGGGAACACCGGGGAGCTGTTTTTT.

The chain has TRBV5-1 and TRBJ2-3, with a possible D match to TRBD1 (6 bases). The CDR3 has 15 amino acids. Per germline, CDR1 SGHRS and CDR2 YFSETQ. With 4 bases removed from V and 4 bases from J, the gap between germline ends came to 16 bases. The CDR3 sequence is CASSPEGGVADTQYF. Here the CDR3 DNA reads TGCGCCAGCAGCCCGGAAGGGGGTGTTGCAGATACGCAGTATTTT. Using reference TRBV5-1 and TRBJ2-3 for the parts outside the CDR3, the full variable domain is KAGVTQTPRYLIKTRGQQVTLSCSPISGHRSVSWYQQTPGQGLQFLFEYFSETQRNKGNFPGRFSGRQFSNSRSEMNVSTLELGDSALYLCASSPEGGVADTQYFGPGTRLTVL.

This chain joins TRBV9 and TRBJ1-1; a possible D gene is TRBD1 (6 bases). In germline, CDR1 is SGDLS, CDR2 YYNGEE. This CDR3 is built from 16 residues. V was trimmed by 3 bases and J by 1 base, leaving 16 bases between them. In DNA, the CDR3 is TGTGCCAGCAGCGCCCCCCCAGGGGTGAGGAACACTGAAGCTTTCTTT. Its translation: CASSAPPGVRNTEAFF.

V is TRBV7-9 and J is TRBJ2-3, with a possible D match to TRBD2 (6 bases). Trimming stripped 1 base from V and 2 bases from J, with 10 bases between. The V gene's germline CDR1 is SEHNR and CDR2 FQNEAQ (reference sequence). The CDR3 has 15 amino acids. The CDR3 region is CASSLDWDFTDTQYF. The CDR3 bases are TGTGCCAGCAGCTTAGACTGGGACTTCACAGATACGCAGTATTTT.

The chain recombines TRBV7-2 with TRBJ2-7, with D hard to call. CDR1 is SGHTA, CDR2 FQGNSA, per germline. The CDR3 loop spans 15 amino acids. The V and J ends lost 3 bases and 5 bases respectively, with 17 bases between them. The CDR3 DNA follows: TGTGCCAGCAGCTTCGTGCAGGCAGGCCATGACGAGCAGTACTTC. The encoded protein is CASSFVQAGHDEQYF.

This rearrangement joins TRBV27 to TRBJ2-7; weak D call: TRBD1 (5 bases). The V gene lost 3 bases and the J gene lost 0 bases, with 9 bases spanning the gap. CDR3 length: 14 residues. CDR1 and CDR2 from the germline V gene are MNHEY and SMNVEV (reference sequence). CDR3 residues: CASSLYQGSYEQYF. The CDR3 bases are TGTGCCAGCAGTTTGTATCAGGGCTCCTACGAGCAGTACTTC.

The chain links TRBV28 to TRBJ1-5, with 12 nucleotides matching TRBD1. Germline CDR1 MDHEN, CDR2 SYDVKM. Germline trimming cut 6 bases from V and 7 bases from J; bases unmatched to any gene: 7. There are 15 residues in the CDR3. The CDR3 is CASSSGTGGWQPQHF. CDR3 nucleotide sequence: TGTGCCAGCAGCTCCGGGACAGGGGGCTGGCAGCCCCAGCATTTT.

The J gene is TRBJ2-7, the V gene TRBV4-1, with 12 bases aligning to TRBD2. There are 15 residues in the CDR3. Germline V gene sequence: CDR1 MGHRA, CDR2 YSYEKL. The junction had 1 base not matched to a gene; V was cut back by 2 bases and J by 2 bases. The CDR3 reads CASSQLAGGAYEQYF. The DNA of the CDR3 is TGCGCCAGCAGCCAACTAGCGGGAGGGGCCTACGAGCAGTACTTC.

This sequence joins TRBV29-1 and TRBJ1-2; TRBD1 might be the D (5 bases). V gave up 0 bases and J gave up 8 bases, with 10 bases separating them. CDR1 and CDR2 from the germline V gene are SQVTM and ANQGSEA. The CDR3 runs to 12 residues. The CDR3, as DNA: TGCAGCGTTGAAGATGGGGCTTTGGGCTACACCTTC. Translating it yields CSVEDGALGYTF.

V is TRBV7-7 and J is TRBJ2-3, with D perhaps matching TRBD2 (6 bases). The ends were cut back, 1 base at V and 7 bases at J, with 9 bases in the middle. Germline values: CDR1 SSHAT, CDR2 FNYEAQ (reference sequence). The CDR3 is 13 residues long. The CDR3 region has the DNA TGTGCCAGCAGCTTAGACGGGGGTAATACGCAGTATTTT. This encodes CASSLDGGNTQYF.

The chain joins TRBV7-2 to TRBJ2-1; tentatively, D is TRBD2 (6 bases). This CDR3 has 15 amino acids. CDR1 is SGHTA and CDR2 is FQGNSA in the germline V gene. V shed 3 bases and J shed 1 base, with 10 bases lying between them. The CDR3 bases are TGTGCCAGCAGCTTCCCCGGGACTTCCTACAATGAGCAGTTCTTC. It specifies CASSFPGTSYNEQFF.

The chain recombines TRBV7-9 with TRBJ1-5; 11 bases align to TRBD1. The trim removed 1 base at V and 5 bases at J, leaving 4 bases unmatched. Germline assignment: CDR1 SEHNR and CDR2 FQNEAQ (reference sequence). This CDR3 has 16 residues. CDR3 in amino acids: CASSLVGQGADQPQHF. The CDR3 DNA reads TGTGCCAGCAGCTTAGTTGGACAGGGGGCTGATCAGCCCCAGCATTTT. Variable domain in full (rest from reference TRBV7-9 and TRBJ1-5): DTGVSQNPRHKITKRGQNVTFRCDPISEHNRLYWYRQTLGQGPEFLTYFQNEAQLEKSRLLSDRFSAERPKGSFSTLEIQRTEQGDSAMYLCASSLVGQGADQPQHFGDGTRLSIL.